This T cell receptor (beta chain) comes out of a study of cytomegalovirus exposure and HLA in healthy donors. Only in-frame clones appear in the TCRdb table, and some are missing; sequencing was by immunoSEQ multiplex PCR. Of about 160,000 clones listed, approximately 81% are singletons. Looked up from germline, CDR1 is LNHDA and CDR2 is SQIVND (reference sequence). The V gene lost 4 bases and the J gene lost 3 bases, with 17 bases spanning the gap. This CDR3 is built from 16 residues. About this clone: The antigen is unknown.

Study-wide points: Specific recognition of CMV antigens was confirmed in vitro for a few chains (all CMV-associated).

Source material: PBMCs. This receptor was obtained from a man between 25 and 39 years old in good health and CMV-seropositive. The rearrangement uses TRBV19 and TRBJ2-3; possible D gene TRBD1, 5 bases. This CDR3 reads CASSTLDRFGTDTQYF. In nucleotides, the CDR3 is TGTGCCAGTAGTACCCTCGACAGATTTGGGACAGATACGCAGTATTTT.